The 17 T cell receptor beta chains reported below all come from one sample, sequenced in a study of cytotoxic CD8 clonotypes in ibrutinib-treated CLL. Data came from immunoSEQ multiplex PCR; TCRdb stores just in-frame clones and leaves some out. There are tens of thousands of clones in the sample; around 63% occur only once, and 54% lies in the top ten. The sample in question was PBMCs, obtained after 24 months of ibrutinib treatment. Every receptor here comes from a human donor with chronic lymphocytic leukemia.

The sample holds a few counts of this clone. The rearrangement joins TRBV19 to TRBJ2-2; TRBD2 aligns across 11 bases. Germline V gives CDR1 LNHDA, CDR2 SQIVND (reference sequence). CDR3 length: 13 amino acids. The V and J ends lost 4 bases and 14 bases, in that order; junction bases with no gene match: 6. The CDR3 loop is CASSTVAGGSLFF. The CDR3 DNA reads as TGTGCCAGTAGTACGGTAGCGGGGGGGTCCCTGTTTTTT.

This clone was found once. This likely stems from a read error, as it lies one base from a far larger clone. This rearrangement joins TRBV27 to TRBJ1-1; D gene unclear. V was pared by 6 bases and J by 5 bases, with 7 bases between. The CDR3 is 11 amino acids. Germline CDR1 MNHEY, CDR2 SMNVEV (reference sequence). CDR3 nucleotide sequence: TGTGCCAGCAGCCTAGGGACTGAAGCTTTCTTT. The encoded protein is CASSLGTEAFF.

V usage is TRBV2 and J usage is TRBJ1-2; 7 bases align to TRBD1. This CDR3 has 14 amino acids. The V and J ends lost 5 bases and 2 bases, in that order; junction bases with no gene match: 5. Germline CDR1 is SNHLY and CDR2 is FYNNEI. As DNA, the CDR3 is TGTGCCAGCAGTCGACAGGGCCCGAACTATGGCTACACCTTC. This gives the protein CASSRQGPNYGYTF.

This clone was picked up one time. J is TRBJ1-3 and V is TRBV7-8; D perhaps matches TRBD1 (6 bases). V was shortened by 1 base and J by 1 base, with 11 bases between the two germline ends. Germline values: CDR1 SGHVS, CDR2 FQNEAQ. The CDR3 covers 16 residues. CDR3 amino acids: CASSLVGGASGNTIYF. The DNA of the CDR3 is TGTGCCAGCAGCTTAGTGGGGGGCGCTTCTGGAAACACCATATATTTT. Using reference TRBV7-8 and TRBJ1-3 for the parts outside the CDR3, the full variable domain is GAGVSQSPRYKVAKRGQDVALRCDPISGHVSLFWYQQALGQGPEFLTYFQNEAQLDKSGLPSDRFFAERPEGSVSTLKIQRTQQEDSAVYLCASSLVGGASGNTIYFGEGSWLTVV.

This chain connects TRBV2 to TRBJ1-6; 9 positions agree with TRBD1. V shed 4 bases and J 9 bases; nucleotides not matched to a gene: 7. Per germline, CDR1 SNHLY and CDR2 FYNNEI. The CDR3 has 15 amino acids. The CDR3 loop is CASSVPDRGSSPLHF. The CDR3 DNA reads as TGTGCCAGCAGTGTTCCCGACAGGGGGAGTTCACCCCTCCACTTT.

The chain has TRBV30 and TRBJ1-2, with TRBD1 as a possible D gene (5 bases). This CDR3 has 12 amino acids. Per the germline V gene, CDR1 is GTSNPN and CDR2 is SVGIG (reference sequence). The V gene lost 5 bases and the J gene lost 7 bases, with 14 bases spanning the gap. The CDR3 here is CAWGQGRGGYTF. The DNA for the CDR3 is TGTGCCTGGGGGCAGGGACGCGGTGGCTACACCTTC.

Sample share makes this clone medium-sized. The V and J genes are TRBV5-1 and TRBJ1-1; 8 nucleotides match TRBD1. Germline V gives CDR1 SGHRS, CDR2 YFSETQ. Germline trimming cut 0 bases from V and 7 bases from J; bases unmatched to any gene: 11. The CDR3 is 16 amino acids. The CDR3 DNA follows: TGCGCCAGCAGCTTGGATCAGGGGGCGCTGGGGGATGAAGCTTTCTTT. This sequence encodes CASSLDQGALGDEAFF.

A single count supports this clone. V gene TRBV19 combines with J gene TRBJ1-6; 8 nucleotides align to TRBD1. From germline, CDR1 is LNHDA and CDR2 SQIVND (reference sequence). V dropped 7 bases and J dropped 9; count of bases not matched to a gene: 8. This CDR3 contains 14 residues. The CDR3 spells CASTGQGIGSPLHF. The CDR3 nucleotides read TGTGCCAGTACCGGACAGGGTATAGGTTCACCCCTCCACTTT.

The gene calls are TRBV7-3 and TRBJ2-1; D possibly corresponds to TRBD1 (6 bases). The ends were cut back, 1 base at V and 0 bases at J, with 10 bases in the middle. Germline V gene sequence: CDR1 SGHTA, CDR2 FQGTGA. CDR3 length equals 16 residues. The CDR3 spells CASSLRQASSYNEQFF. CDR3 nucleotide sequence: TGTGCCAGCAGCTTAAGACAGGCGAGCTCCTACAATGAGCAGTTCTTC.

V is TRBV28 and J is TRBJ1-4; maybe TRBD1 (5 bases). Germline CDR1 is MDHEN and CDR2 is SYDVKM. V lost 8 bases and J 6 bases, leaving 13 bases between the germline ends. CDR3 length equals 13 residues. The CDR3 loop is CASALGGYEKLFF. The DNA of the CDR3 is TGTGCCAGCGCTTTGGGGGGGTATGAAAAACTGTTTTTT.

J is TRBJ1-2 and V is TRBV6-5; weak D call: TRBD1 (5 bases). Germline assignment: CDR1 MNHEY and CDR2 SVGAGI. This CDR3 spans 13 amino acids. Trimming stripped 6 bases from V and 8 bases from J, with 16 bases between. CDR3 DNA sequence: TGTGCCAGCAGGGGACCGGGACCAATGGGCTACACCTTC. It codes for CASRGPGPMGYTF.

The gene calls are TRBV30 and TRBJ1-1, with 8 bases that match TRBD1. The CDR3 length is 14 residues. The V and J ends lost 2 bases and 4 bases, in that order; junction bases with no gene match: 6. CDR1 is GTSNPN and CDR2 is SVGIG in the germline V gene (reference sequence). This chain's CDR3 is CAWSLTGGITEAFF. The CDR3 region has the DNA TGTGCCTGGAGTCTCACAGGGGGTATCACTGAAGCTTTCTTT. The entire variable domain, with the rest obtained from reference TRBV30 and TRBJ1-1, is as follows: SQTIHQWPATLVQPVGSPLSLECTVEGTSNPNLYWYRQAAGRGLQLLFYSVGIGQISSEVPQNLSASRPQDRQFILSSKKLLLSDSGFYLCAWSLTGGITEAFFGQGTRLTVV.

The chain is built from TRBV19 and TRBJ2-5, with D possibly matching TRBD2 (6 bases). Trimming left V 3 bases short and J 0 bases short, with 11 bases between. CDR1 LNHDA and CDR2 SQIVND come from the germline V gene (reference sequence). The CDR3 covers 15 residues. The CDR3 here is CASSISGLYQETQYF. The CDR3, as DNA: TGTGCCAGTAGTATTAGCGGTCTGTACCAAGAGACCCAGTACTTC. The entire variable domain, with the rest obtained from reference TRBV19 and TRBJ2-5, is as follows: DGGITQSPKYLFRKEGQNVTLSCEQNLNHDAMYWYRQDPGQGLRLIYYSQIVNDFQKGDIAEGYSVSREKKESFPLTVTSAQKNPTAFYLCASSISGLYQETQYFGPGTRLLVL.

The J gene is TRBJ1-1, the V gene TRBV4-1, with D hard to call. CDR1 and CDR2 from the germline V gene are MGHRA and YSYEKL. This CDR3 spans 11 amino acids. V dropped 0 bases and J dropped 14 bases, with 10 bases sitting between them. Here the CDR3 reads CASSQDRAAFF. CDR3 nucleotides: TGCGCCAGCAGCCAAGATAGGGCAGCCTTCTTT.

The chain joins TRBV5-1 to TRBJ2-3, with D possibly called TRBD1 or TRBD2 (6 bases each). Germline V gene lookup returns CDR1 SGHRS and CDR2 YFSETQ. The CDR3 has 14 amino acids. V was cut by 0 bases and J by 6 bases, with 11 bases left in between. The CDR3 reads CASSLEGGTDTQYF. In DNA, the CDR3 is TGCGCCAGCAGCTTGGAGGGGGGAACGGATACGCAGTATTTT.

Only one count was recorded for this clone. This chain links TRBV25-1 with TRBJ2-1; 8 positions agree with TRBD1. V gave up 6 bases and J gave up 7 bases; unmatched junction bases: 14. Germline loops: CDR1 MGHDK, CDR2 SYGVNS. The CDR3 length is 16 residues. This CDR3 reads CASSQSQQGGPNEQFF. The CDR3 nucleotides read TGTGCCAGCAGCCAATCCCAACAGGGGGGTCCGAATGAGCAGTTCTTC.

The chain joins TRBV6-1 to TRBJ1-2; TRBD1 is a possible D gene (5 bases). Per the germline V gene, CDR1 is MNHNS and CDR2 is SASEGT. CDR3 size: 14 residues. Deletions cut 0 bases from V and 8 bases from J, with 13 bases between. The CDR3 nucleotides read TGTGCCAGCAGTGAAGCACAGGCCCTTAGGGGCTACACCTTC. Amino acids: CASSEAQALRGYTF.